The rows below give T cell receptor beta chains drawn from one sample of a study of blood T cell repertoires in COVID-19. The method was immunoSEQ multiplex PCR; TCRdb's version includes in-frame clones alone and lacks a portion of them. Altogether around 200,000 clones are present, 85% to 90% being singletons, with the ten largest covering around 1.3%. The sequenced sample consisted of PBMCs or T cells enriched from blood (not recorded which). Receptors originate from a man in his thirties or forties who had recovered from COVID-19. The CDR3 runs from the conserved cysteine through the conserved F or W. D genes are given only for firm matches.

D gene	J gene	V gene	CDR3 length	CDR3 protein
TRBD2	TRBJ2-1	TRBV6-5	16	CASSYSVASGRNEQFF
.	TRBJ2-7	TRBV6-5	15	CASRAQGTSSYEQYF
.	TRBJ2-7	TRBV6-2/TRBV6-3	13	CASSYAGAYEQYF
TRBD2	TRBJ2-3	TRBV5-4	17	CASSLPRGEFGTDTQYF
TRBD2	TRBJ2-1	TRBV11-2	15	CASSLVSGGAYEQFF
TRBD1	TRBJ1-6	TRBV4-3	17	CASSQVPGQVYNSPLHF
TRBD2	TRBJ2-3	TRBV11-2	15	CASSPSGRAEDTQYF
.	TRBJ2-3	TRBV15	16	CATSDRTGTTPDTQYF
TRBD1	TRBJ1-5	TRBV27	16	CASSLMAGGSNQPQHF
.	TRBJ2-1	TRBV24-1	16	CATSATTGTYYNEQFF
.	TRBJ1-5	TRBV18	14	CASSPIGDDEPQHF
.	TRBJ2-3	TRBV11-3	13	CASSQGMGDTQYF
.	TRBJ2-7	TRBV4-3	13	CASSQDSWREQYF
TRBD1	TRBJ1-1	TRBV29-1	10	CSADRGDAFF
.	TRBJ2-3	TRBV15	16	CATSSLKGGRADTQYF
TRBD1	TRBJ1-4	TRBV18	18	CASSPPTRGLFPNEKLFF
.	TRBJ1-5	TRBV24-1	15	CATSDQTGLGQPQHF
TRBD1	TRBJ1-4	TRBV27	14	CASSTWDRAEKLFF
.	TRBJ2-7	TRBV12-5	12	CASGHGEGEQYF
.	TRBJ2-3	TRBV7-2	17	CASSFDQPAGILDTQYF
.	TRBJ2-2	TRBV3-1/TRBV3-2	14	CASSHGAGTGELFF
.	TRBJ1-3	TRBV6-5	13	CASRNPTDGQQNF
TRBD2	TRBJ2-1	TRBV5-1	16	CASSLGGGAGYNEQFF
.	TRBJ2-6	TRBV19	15	CASSVQGSGANVLTF
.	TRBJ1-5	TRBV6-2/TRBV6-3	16	CASSPDRPNSNQPQHF
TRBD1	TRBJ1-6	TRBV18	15	CASSPQTGGNSPLHF
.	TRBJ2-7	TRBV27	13	CASSDRGVYEQYF
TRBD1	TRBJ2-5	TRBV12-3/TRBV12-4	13	CASSSGTEETQYF
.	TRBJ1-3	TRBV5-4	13	CASRSGAGNTIYF
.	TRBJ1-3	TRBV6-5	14	CASSSDASGNTIYF
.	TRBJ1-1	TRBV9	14	CASSVDGGDTEAFF
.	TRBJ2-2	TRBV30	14	CAHRGGSNTGELFF
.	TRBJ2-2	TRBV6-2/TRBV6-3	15	CASSPGLLHTGELFF
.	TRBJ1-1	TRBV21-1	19	CASSKRGINSGQENTEAFF
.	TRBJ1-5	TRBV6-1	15	CASSGAQAGNQPQHF
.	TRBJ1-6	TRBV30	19	CAWSVRYLTRLSYNSPLHF
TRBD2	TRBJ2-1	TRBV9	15	CASSAAGAPYNEQFF
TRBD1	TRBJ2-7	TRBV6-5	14	CASRMGQLSYEQYF
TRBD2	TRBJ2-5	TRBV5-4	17	CASSLEGLAGERETQYF
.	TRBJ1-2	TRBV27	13	CASSPGGSYGYTF
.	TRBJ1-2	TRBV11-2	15	CASSLDRRTVYGYTF
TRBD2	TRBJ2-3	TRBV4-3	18	CASSQQLTSGSPTDTQYF
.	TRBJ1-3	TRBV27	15	CASSLSWQSGNTIYF
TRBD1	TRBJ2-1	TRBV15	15	CATSRRQGLNNEQFF
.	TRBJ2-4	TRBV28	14	CASSRDSSKNIQYF